This TCR beta chain was retrieved from a study of blood T cell repertoires in COVID-19. In the study overall: The cDNA or gDNA used as material had been derived from T cells, B-cell-depleted T cells, or PBMCs.

The CDR3 contains 15 residues. V trimming: 6 bases; J trimming: 0 bases; junction bases outside the gene matches: 5. Looked up from germline, CDR1 is SNHLY and CDR2 is FYNNEI. The authors' processing: Amplifying reference gene primers gave estimates of nucleated cell counts. TCRdb's table, derived via immunoSEQ multiplex PCR, lists solely in-frame clones and lacks some. D and trimming come from the DNA, and the V and J calls and clone size come from that table. The sample lists approximately 180,000 clones, 70% to 90% occurring once. The sample holds one count of this clone. The TCR comes from a man aged 55 to 70 with active or convalescent COVID-19. Specimen: peripheral blood. The chain links TRBV2 to TRBJ1-3; 7 bases are shared with TRBD1. DNA of the CDR3: TGTGCCAGCAGCCGGACAGGCCGCTCTGGAAACACCATATATTTT. Residues: CASSRTGRSGNTIYF.